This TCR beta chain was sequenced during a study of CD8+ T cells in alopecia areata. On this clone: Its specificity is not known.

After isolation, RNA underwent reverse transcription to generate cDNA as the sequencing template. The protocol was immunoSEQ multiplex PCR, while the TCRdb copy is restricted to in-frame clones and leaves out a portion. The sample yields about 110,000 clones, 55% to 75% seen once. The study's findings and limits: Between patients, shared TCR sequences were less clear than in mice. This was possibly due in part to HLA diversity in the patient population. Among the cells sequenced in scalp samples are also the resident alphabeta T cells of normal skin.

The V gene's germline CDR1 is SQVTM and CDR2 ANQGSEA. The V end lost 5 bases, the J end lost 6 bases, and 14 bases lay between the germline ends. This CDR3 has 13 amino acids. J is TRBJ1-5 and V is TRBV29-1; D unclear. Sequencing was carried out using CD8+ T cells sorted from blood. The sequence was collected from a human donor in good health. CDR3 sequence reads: CSVSKGSGQPQHF. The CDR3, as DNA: TGCAGCGTTAGTAAGGGTTCGGGTCAGCCCCAGCATTTT.